One sample yielded the 7 T cell receptor beta chains listed below, sequenced in a study of blood T cell repertoires in COVID-19. Using immunoSEQ multiplex PCR, the repertoire was profiled, and TCRdb retains in-frame clones only, with some absent. The sample has about 170,000 clones, 79% seen once. Sequenced: PBMCs or T cells enriched from blood (not recorded which). The receptor source for this set is a woman between 65 and 79 years old in a cohort exposed to, infected with or recovered from COVID-19 (not recorded which).

Only a few counts were recorded for this clone. The chain links TRBV4-1 to TRBJ1-2, with TRBD1 as a possible D gene (5 bases). V was clipped by 0 bases and J by 5 bases, with 25 bases between them. CDR1 MGHRA and CDR2 YSYEKL come from the germline V gene. This CDR3 comprises 19 residues. This CDR3 is CASSQDKVQRGTAAYGYTF. CDR3 coding DNA: TGCGCCAGCAGCCAAGATAAGGTTCAGCGCGGGACGGCGGCATATGGCTACACCTTC.

The chain carries TRBV5-4 and TRBJ2-1; 15 nucleotides line up with TRBD2. CDR3 length: 17 amino acids. CDR1 is SGHNT and CDR2 is YYREEE in the germline V gene (reference sequence). V was pared by 4 bases and J by 2 bases, with 4 bases of the junction left unmatched. In DNA form, the CDR3 reads TGTGCCAGCAGCACGGGACTAGCGGGAGGTACCTACAATGAGCAGTTCTTC. It specifies CASSTGLAGGTYNEQFF.

This sequence joins TRBV3-1 (or the pseudogene TRBV3-2) and TRBJ2-2; a possible D gene is TRBD1 (5 bases). The V end was cut by 3 bases, the J end by 0 bases, with 8 bases between. The CDR3 contains 15 residues. Germline V gene data show CDR1 as LGHDT and CDR2 as YNNKEL (reference sequence). CDR3 sequence (DNA): TGTGCCAGCAGCCAGGGGCGATCGAACACCGGGGAGCTGTTTTTT. Residues: CASSQGRSNTGELFF.

The gene calls are TRBV5-1 and TRBJ2-2; 14 bases line up with TRBD2. The length of the CDR3 is 16 residues. Trimming took 3 bases from V and 6 from J; bases not matched to a gene: 4. Germline V gene data show CDR1 as SGHRS and CDR2 as YFSETQ. The CDR3 protein is CASSSGLAGAAGELFF. In DNA form, the CDR3 reads TGCGCCAGCAGCTCGGGACTAGCGGGAGCAGCCGGGGAGCTGTTTTTT.

CDR3 coding DNA: TGTGCCAGCAGCCAAGGACAGATATATAGCAATCAGCCCCAGCATTTT. Translating it yields CASSQGQIYSNQPQHF. V usage is TRBV5-8 and J usage is TRBJ1-5, with D maybe TRBD1 (6 bases). V was pared by 4 bases and J by 0 bases, with 14 bases between. Germline values: CDR1 SGHTS, CDR2 YDEGEE. This CDR3 spans 16 amino acids.

The chain combines TRBV11-3 with TRBJ1-1; tentative D call: TRBD1 (6 bases). Trimming shortened V by 1 base and J by 5 bases, and 8 bases separated the two germline ends. This CDR3 is 13 amino acids long. Per germline, CDR1 SGHNT and CDR2 YENEEA. As DNA, the CDR3 is TGTGCCAGCAGCTTAGGGACAGAGACTGAAGCTTTCTTT. The encoded protein is CASSLGTETEAFF. The full variable domain, rest sourced from reference TRBV11-3 and TRBJ1-1, is EAGVVQSPRYKIIEKKQPVAFWCNPISGHNTLYWYLQNLGQGPELLIRYENEEAVDDSQLPKDRFSAERLKGVDSTLKIQPAELGDSAVYLCASSLGTETEAFFGQGTRLTVV.

This clone was detected only once. This sequence joins TRBV19 and TRBJ1-2, with 10 bases fitting TRBD1. V trimming: 10 bases; J trimming: 1 base; junction bases outside the gene matches: 15. The CDR3 length is 17 residues. Germline V CDR1 and CDR2: LNHDA, SQIVND (reference sequence). The CDR3 bases are TGTGCCACCACGAGGGGGACAGGGGCCCCGGGTAACTATGGCTACACCTTC. Residues: CATTRGTGAPGNYGYTF.